Below, 9 T cell receptor beta chains from the same sample are listed, as sequenced in a study of blood T cell repertoires in COVID-19. This table comes from immunoSEQ multiplex PCR, and its TCRdb copy is limited to in-frame clones, with some not included. The table has some 180,000 clones, about 77% seen once. Sequencing was done on a sample of peripheral blood. All receptors derive from a woman older than 75 with active or convalescent COVID-19.

This clone is a singleton in its sample. The CDR3 DNA is TGTGCCAGCAGCTTGGGGGGGGTAAACACTGAAGCTTTCTTT. Its translation is CASSLGGVNTEAFF. V and J are TRBV11-2 and TRBJ1-1, with D tentatively TRBD1 (5 bases). Trimming removed 3 bases from V and 2 bases from J, with 10 bases in between. From germline, CDR1 is SGHAT and CDR2 FQNNGV. The CDR3 is 14 residues long.

This clone was found once. The V gene is TRBV5-1, the J gene TRBJ2-3; perhaps TRBD1 as D (6 bases). Germline V gene data show CDR1 as SGHRS and CDR2 as YFSETQ. CDR3 length: 16 amino acids. The V and J ends lost 3 bases and 1 base respectively, with 15 bases between them. The chain's CDR3 is CASSSRGRVGTDTQYF. The CDR3 bases are TGCGCCAGCAGCTCCAGGGGAAGGGTGGGCACAGATACGCAGTATTTT.

This sequence joins TRBV4-2 and TRBJ2-7; tentative D call: TRBD2 (7 bases). The V end lost 0 bases, the J end lost 9 bases, and 12 bases lay between the germline ends. The CDR3 runs to 13 residues. Germline V CDR1 and CDR2: LGHNA, YNFKEQ. CDR3 nucleotides: TGTGCCAGCAGCCAAGATTCAAGGGGGGGGCAGTACTTC. It specifies CASSQDSRGGQYF.

This clone came up a few times. The chain links TRBV5-1 to TRBJ2-5; tentative D call: TRBD1 (7 bases). This CDR3 comprises 15 residues. V was shortened by 4 bases and J by 5 bases, with 18 bases between the two germline ends. The germline CDR1 and CDR2 sequences are SGHRS and YFSETQ. This CDR3 reads CASSTGQAGMETQYF. The CDR3 region has the DNA TGCGCCAGCAGCACTGGACAGGCGGGGATGGAGACCCAGTACTTC.

This chain uses TRBV7-3 with TRBJ1-1, with D perhaps matching TRBD1 (6 bases). Per the germline V gene, CDR1 is SGHTA and CDR2 is FQGTGA. The CDR3 consists of 13 residues. V gave up 2 bases and J gave up 5 bases, with 9 bases separating them. CDR3 nucleotides: TGTGCCAGCAGCTTAGACAGGTCGACTGAAGCTTTCTTT. Its protein is CASSLDRSTEAFF.

V usage is TRBV13 and J usage is TRBJ1-4; the match to TRBD1 covers 8 bases. Losses at the gene ends were 4 bases for V and 7 bases for J; bases not matched to a gene: 17. Germline CDR1 and CDR2: PRHDT and FYEKMQ (reference sequence). The CDR3 has 18 residues. The DNA of the CDR3 is TGTGCCAGCAGCTCGGGCCTCGCGACAGGGGATTCGGGTGAAAAACTGTTTTTT. This sequence encodes CASSSGLATGDSGEKLFF.

This clone was observed a handful of times. The chain recombines TRBV7-8 with TRBJ2-5; maybe TRBD2 (5 bases). CDR3 length equals 11 residues. CDR1 and CDR2 from the germline V gene are SGHVS and FQNEAQ. V lost 2 bases, J lost 11 bases, and 9 bases lay in between. The CDR3 nucleotides are TGTGCCAGCAGCTTAACACGGGGACAGTACTTC. Residues: CASSLTRGQYF. Looking up the rest from reference TRBV7-8 and TRBJ2-5 gives the full variable domain: GAGVSQSPRYKVAKRGQDVALRCDPISGHVSLFWYQQALGQGPEFLTYFQNEAQLDKSGLPSDRFFAERPEGSVSTLKIQRTQQEDSAVYLCASSLTRGQYFGPGTRLLVL.

The rearrangement links TRBV5-5 to TRBJ2-7, with 7 positions matching TRBD1. Germline V gene lookup returns CDR1 SGHKS and CDR2 YYEKEE (reference sequence). J lost 0 bases, V lost 4 bases, and 4 bases had no gene match. The length of the CDR3 is 14 residues. CDR3 bases: TGTGCCAGCAGCCGAGACAGGGACTCCTACGAGCAGTACTTC. Encoded protein: CASSRDRDSYEQYF.

This chain joins TRBV5-5 and TRBJ2-3, with TRBD1 matching over 11 bases. J lost 2 bases, V lost 4 bases, and 6 bases had no gene match. The CDR3 runs to 16 residues. Germline V gene data show CDR1 as SGHKS and CDR2 as YYEKEE (reference sequence). The CDR3 sequence is CASSIRTGGDTDTQYF. CDR3 DNA: TGTGCCAGCAGCATACGGACAGGGGGCGACACAGATACGCAGTATTTT.